The 11 T cell receptor beta chains listed next were all sequenced from one sample in a study of human T cells and chemical hapten exposure. One entry per CDR3 protein, called by TCRdb with MiXCR from the RACE reads. The sample includes 70,000 to 100,000 distinct CDR3 sequences, around 7.8% of them seen just once. Time point noted: patch test 1, 2 weeks after DPC sensitization. As to treatment: therapeutic diphenylcyclopropenone sensitization with weekly scalp DPC. The sequenced sample was whole blood, obtained in connection with sensitization to the hapten diphenylcyclopropenone (DPC). Receptor source: a woman in her twenties or thirties with alopecia areata. Some clones in this sample may be carry-over from other donors' samples.

This clonotype was recorded at least ten times. J is TRBJ2-3 and V is TRBV10-3, with TRBD1 matching over 9 bases. This CDR3 is built from 14 residues. The germline gives CDR1 ENHRY, CDR2 SYGVKD. V shed 9 bases and J 0 bases; nucleotides not matched to a gene: 4. The CDR3 region is CAIGQGLSTDTQYF. In DNA form, the CDR3 reads TGTGCCATTGGACAGGGGCTTAGCACAGATACGCAGTATTTT.

This clonotype came up a few times. The chain uses TRBV13 and TRBJ1-1, with D unclear. Per germline, CDR1 PRHDT and CDR2 FYEKMQ (reference sequence). The CDR3 is made up of 18 amino acids. The V gene lost 0 bases and the J gene lost 0 bases, with 17 bases spanning the gap. The CDR3 sequence: CASSLGRTSIVMNTEAFF. CDR3 nucleotides: TGTGCCAGCAGCTTAGGCCGCACGAGCATCGTCATGAACACTGAAGCTTTCTTT.

The chain joins TRBV7-2 to TRBJ1-1, with TRBD1 matching 7 bases. Germline CDR1 is SGHTA and CDR2 is FQGNSA. V shed 2 bases, J shed 5 bases, and the junction held 11 bases outside the gene matches. The CDR3 length is 16 residues. CDR3 nucleotide sequence: TGTGCCAGCAGCTTAATGACAGGGAAAGGTGGAACTGAAGCTTTCTTT. It yields the protein CASSLMTGKGGTEAFF.

The rearrangement links TRBV14 to TRBJ2-7; 8 nucleotides align to TRBD1. The CDR3 totals 14 residues. Germline CDR1 reads SGHDN; CDR2 reads FVKESK. V shed 4 bases and J 4 bases; nucleotides not matched to a gene: 6. CDR3 residues: CASSLDRVSYEQYF. CDR3 sequence (DNA): TGTGCCAGCAGCCTGGACAGGGTTTCGTACGAGCAGTACTTC.

This clonotype has ten or more counts. The chain uses TRBV9 and TRBJ2-3; D perhaps matches TRBD2 (6 bases). This CDR3 comprises 15 residues. The germline gives CDR1 SGDLS, CDR2 YYNGEE. V lost 4 bases to trimming and J lost 1 base, with 13 bases between them. The CDR3 nucleotides read TGTGCCAGCAGCAGTACTACGGGGGGCACAGATACGCAGTATTTT. It is translated as CASSSTTGGTDTQYF.

This clonotype is medium-sized by share. The chain joins TRBV6-1 to TRBJ2-3; D ambiguous. The CDR3 sequence is 14 residues long. V was cut by 5 bases and J by 3 bases, with 12 bases left in between. Germline CDR1 MNHNS, CDR2 SASEGT. The CDR3 sequence: CASSMKPRTDTQYF. The DNA of the CDR3 is TGTGCCAGCAGTATGAAACCCCGGACAGATACGCAGTATTTT.

This clonotype was seen at least ten times. The chain combines TRBV7-2 with TRBJ2-3; D may be TRBD1 or TRBD2 (7 bases each). Trimming cost V 7 bases and J 3 bases, with 20 bases left between them. CDR1 SGHTA and CDR2 FQGNSA come from the germline V gene. There are 16 residues in the CDR3. This CDR3 is CASTEGRGGRTDTQYF. As DNA, the CDR3 is TGTGCCAGCACCGAAGGCAGGGGGGGCCGTACAGATACGCAGTATTTT.

This clonotype was seen ten or more times. The CDR3 DNA reads TGTGCCAGCAGCTTAGCTCTGGGACCCGGGGAGCTGTTTTTT. It specifies CASSLALGPGELFF. The rearrangement links TRBV7-9 to TRBJ2-2; TRBD1 or TRBD2 may be the D gene (5 bases each). With 0 bases removed from V and 6 bases from J, the gap between germline ends came to 8 bases. Germline-derived CDR1 and CDR2 are SEHNR and FQNEAQ (reference sequence). The CDR3 has 14 residues.

As to this clonotype: A much bigger clone sits one base away, suggesting this may be a read error. J is TRBJ1-1 and V is TRBV11-2, with D tentatively TRBD1 (6 bases). The germline CDR1 and CDR2 sequences are SGHAT and FQNNGV. V was trimmed by 4 bases and J by 2 bases, leaving 14 bases between them. The CDR3 covers 15 residues. Here the CDR3 reads CASSSGQRANTEAFF. As DNA, the CDR3 is TGTGCCAGCAGCTCCGGACAGAGGGCCAACACTGAAGCTTTCTTT.

This clonotype was observed at least ten times. The chain couples TRBV18 to TRBJ1-2; weak D call: TRBD1 (5 bases). Germline CDR1 KGHSH, CDR2 LQKENI. V shed 5 bases and J shed 5 bases, with 12 bases lying between them. This CDR3 region has 13 residues. As DNA, the CDR3 is TGTGCCAGCTCAACAGACAGTCTATATGGCTACACCTTC. Protein product: CASSTDSLYGYTF.

This clonotype appeared a few times. The rearrangement joins TRBV5-6 to TRBJ1-3; D remains ambiguous. The CDR3 extends over 15 amino acids. Between the trimmed V and J ends, which lost 4 bases and 0 bases, there was a span of 11 bases. The germline V gene has CDR1 SGHDT and CDR2 YYEEEE. In DNA, the CDR3 is TGTGCCAGCAGCCTTTATGACATCTCTGGAAACACCATATATTTT. It encodes CASSLYDISGNTIYF. The variable domain in full, completed from reference TRBV5-6 and TRBJ1-3, reads DAGVTQSPTHLIKTRGQQVTLRCSPKSGHDTVSWYQQALGQGPQFIFQYYEEEERQRGNFPDRFSGHQFPNYSSELNVNALLLGDSALYLCASSLYDISGNTIYFGEGSWLTVV.